This TCR beta chain was sequenced in a study of T cell repertoires in cytomegalovirus infection. At the level of the study: Public TCR beta signatures marked donors with CMV infection and the matching HLA. Study observations and caveats: CMV-specific TCR beta clonotypes restricted by HLA-C dominated the ex vivo response.

This clonotype was counted at least ten times. The antigen is unknown. One entry per CDR3 protein results from TCRdb running MiXCR on the reads. Among about 300,000 distinct CDR3 sequences listed, more than 20% were seen once. The CDR3 has 13 amino acids. V was trimmed by 4 bases and J by 3 bases, leaving 6 bases between them. Germline V gene lookup returns CDR1 SGHVS and CDR2 FNYEAQ. Specimen: PBMCs. The chain joins TRBV7-6 to TRBJ1-4; D not resolved. The source is a human donor in good health (CMV status not recorded). Some clones in this sample may be carry-over from other donors' samples. CDR3 in DNA: TGTGCCAGCAGCTCACTTGCTAATGAAAAACTGTTTTTT. Translation: CASSSLANEKLFF.